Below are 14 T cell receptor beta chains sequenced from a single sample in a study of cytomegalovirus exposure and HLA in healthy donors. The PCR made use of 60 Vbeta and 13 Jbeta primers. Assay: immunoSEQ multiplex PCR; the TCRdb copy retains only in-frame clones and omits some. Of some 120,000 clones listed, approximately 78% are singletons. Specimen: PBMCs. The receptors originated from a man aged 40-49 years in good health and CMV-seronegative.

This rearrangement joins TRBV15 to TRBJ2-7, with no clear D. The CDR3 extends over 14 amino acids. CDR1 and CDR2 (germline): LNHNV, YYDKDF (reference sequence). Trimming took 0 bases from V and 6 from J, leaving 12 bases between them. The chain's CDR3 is CATSRDIELGEQYF. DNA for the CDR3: TGTGCCACCAGCAGAGATATCGAACTTGGCGAGCAGTACTTC. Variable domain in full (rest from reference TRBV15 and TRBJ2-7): DAMVIQNPRYQVTQFGKPVTLSCSQTLNHNVMYWYQQKSSQAPKLLFHYYDKDFNNEADTPDNFQSRRPNTSFCFLDIRSPGLGDTAMYLCATSRDIELGEQYFGPGTRLTVT.

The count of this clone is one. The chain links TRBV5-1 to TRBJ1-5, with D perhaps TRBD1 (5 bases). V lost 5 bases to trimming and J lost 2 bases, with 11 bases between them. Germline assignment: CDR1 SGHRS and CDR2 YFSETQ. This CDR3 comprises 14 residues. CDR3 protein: CASSRGGGNQPQHF. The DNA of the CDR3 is TGCGCCAGCAGTCGCGGGGGAGGCAATCAGCCCCAGCATTTT.

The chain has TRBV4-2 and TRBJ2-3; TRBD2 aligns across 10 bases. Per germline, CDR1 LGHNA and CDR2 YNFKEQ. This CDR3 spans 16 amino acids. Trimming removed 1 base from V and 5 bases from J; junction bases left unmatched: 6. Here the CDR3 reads CASSQGNSGGKDTQYF. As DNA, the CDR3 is TGTGCCAGCAGCCAAGGGAATAGCGGGGGGAAAGATACGCAGTATTTT.

The CDR3 DNA reads TGTGCCAGCAGTGGAAAGGGGGATAATACGCAGTATTTT. Protein product: CASSGKGDNTQYF. The gene calls are TRBV25-1 and TRBJ2-3, with a possible D match to TRBD1 (6 bases). Germline-derived CDR1 and CDR2 are MGHDK and SYGVNS. This CDR3 is 13 amino acids long. The V end lost 4 bases, the J end lost 7 bases, and 12 bases lay between the germline ends.

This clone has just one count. The CDR3 spells CASTGQANYGYTF. In DNA, the CDR3 is TGTGCCAGCACAGGACAGGCTAACTATGGCTACACCTTC. The chain joins TRBV2 to TRBJ1-2, with 7 bases fitting TRBD1. The length of the CDR3 is 13 residues. Trimming at V came to 7 bases and at J to 0 bases, leaving 2 bases not matched to a gene. Germline V gene lookup returns CDR1 SNHLY and CDR2 FYNNEI.

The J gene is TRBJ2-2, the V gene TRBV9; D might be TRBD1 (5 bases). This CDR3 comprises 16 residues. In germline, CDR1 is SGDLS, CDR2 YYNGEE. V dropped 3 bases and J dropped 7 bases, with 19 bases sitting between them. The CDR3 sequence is CASSGQGLVLGGELFF. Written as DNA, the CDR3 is TGTGCCAGCAGCGGGCAGGGTCTCGTTTTAGGCGGGGAGCTGTTTTTT.

CDR3 sequence reads: CASSSNQGAMDYEQYF. The CDR3 bases are TGTGCCAGCAGCTCAAACCAGGGGGCGATGGACTACGAGCAGTACTTC. The chain has TRBV7-9 and TRBJ2-7; 8 positions agree with TRBD1. CDR3 length equals 16 residues. With V trimmed by 4 bases and J by 3 bases, 11 bases remained unmatched. Germline CDR1 reads SEHNR; CDR2 reads FQNEAQ (reference sequence).

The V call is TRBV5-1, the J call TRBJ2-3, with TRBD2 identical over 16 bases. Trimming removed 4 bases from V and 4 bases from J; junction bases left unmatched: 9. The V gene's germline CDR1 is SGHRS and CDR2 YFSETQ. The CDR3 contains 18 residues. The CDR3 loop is CASSVSGTSGGAADTQYF. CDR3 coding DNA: TGCGCCAGCAGCGTATCCGGGACTAGCGGGGGGGCAGCAGATACGCAGTATTTT.

The chain's CDR3 is CASSFRPGQGGGEQYF. For the CDR3, the DNA is TGTGCCAGCAGTTTCCGACCGGGACAGGGGGGAGGCGAGCAGTACTTC. The chain is built from TRBV28 and TRBJ2-7; TRBD1 aligns across 11 bases. Germline V gives CDR1 MDHEN, CDR2 SYDVKM. The junction had 10 bases not matched to a gene; V was cut back by 3 bases and J by 6 bases. This CDR3 spans 16 amino acids. Full variable domain (outside the CDR3, taken from reference TRBV28 and TRBJ2-7): DVKVTQSSRYLVKRTGEKVFLECVQDMDHENMFWYRQDPGLGLRLIYFSYDVKMKEKGDIPEGYSVSREKKERFSLILESASTNQTSMYLCASSFRPGQGGGEQYFGPGTRLTVT.

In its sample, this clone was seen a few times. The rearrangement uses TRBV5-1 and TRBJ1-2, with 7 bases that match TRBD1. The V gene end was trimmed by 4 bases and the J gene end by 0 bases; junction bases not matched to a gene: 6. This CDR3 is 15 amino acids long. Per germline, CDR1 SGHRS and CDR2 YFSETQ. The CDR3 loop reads CASSVNRGANYGYTF. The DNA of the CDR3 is TGCGCCAGCAGCGTAAACAGGGGCGCTAACTATGGCTACACCTTC.

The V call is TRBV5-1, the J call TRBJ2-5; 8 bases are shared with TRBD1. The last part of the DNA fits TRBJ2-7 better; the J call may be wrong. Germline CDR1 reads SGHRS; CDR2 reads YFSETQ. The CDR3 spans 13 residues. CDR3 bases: TGCGCCAGCAGCGCTCAGGGGGCTTACGAGCAGTACTTC. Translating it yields CASSAQGAYEQYF.

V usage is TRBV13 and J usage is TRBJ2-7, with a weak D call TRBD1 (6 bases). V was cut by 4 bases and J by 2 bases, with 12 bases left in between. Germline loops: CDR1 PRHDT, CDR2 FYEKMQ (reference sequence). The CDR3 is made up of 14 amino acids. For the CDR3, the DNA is TGTGCCAGCAGCTCACGGGACAAGACCTACGAGCAGTACTTC. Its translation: CASSSRDKTYEQYF.

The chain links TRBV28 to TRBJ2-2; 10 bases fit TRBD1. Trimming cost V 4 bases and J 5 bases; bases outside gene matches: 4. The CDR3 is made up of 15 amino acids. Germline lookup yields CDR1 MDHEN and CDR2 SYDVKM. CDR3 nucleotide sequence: TGTGCCAGCAGTTCCCGACAGGGGGCTACCGGGGAGCTGTTTTTT. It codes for CASSSRQGATGELFF.

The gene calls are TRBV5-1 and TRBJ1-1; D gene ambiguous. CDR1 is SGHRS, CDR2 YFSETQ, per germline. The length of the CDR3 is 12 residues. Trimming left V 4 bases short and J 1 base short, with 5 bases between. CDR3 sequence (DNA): TGCGCCAGCAGCACGCGGAACACTGAAGCTTTCTTT. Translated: CASSTRNTEAFF.